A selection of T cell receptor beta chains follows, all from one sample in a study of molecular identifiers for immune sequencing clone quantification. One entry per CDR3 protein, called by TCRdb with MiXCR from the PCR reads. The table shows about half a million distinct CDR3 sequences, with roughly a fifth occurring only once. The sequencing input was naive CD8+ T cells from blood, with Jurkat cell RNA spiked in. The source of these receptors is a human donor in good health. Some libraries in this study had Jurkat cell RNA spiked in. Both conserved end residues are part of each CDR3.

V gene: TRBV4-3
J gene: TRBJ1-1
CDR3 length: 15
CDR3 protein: CASSQGPGQGTEAFF

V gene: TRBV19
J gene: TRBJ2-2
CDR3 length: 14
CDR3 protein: CASSIAGSSGELFF

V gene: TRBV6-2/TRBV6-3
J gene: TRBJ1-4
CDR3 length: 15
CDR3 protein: CASSARAPTNEKLFF

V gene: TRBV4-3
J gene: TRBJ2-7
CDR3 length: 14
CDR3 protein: CASSQGDRVGEQYF

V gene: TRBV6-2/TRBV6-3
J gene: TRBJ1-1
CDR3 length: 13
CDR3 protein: CASSYRGPAEAFF

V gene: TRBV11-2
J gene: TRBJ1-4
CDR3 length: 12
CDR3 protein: CASSSIMEKLFF

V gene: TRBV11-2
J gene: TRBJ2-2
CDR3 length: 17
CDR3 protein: CASIPNWWGGNTGELFF

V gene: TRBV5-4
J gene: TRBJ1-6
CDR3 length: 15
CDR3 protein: CASSSRGQLRSPLHF

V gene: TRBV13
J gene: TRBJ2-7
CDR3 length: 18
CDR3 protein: CASSSPQLAGSLAYEQYF

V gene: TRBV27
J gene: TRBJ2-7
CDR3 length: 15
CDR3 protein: CASSPGSYSSYEQYF

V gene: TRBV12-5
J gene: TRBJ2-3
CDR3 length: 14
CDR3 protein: CASGLGTSTDTQYF

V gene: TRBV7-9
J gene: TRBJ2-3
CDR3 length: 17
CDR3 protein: CASSSTRTSAYTDTQYF

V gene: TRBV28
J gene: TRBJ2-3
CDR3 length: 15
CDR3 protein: CASSSVDPSTDTQYF

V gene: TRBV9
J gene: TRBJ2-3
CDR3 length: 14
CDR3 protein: CASGPPPSTDTQYF

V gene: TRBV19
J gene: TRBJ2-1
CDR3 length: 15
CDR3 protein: CASSGTKTSYNEQFF

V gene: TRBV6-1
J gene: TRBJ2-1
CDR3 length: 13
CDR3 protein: CASSVNRVNEQFF

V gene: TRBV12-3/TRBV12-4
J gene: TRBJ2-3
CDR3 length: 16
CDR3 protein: CASSLKVRISTDTQYF

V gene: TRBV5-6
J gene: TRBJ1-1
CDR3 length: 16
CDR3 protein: CASSSGQGVMNTEAFF

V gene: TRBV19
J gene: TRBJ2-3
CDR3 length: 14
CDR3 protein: CASSDRDYTDTQYF

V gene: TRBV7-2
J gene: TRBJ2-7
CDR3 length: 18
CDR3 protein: CASSSVLTGPSPSYEQYF

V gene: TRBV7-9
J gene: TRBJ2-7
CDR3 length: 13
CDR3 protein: CASSAPQAGEQYF

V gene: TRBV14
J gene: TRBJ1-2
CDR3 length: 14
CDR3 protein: CASSLRQGNYGYTF

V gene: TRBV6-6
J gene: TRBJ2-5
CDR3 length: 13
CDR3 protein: CASTLGHQETQYF

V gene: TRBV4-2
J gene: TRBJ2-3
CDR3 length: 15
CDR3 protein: CASSQEGRTTDTQYF

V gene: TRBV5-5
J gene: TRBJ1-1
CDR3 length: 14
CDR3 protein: CASSLTVSNTEAFF

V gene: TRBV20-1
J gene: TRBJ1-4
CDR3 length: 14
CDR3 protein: CSAEGAATNEKLFF

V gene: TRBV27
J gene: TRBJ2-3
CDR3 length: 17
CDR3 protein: CASSSVGLAGAADTQYF

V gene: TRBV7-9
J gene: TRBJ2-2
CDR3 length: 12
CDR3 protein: CASSIGDGELFF

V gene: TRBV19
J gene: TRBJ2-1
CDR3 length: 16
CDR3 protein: CASTLAGPSSYNEQFF

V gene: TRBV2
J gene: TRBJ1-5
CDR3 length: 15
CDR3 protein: CASRPGQGAIQPQHF

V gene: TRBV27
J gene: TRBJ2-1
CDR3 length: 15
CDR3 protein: CASRERGGGSNEQFF

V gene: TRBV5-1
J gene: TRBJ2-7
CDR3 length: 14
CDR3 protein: CASSSRGSTYEQYF

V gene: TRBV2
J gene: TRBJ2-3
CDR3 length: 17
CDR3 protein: CASSERRQAIPGDTQYF